The clone carrying this T cell receptor (beta chain) was observed a handful of times. The data derive from a study of blood T cell repertoires in COVID-19. Study at large: In each case, the material was cDNA or gDNA derived from T cells, B-cell-depleted T cells, or PBMCs.

The table came from immunoSEQ multiplex PCR; TCRdb's copy has only in-frame clones and leaves some out. The data hold 300,000 to 400,000 clones, with around 82% observed a single time. Sequenced material: peripheral blood. This TCR came from a man younger than 40 with active or convalescent COVID-19.

The CDR3 nucleotides are TGTGCCAGCAGCTTAAGTAAGGGGGCGTCAAACACTGAAGCTTTCTTT. Amino acids: CASSLSKGASNTEAFF. The rearrangement links TRBV7-3 to TRBJ1-1; TRBD1 agrees at 7 bases. The trim removed 1 base at V and 2 bases at J, leaving 7 bases unmatched. Germline V gene sequence: CDR1 SGHTA, CDR2 FQGTGA. This CDR3 is built from 16 residues.